The TCR beta chain under discussion was sequenced for a study of T cells after yellow fever vaccination. Study results and caveats: Contaminating bulk clonotypes could be abundant in FACS-sorted repertoires. Weaker overall, the secondary response nonetheless peaked faster (day 5 versus 15). Relatively few clonotypes were ones that appeared in both CD4 and CD8 compartments.

TCRdb reprocessed the 5' RACE reads with MiXCR, giving one entry per CDR3 protein. Of a few hundred thousand distinct CDR3 sequences in the sample, less than 4.5% are singletons; the top ten hold 20% to 25%. This CDR3 contains 12 residues. Germline CDR1 and CDR2: MGHRA and YSYEKL. V gave up 1 base and J gave up 11 bases, with 11 bases separating them. This clonotype was counted at least ten times. Its antigen remains unidentified. The source of this sequence is a man aged 18 to 29 who received the YFV17D yellow fever vaccine. The source was PBMCs, collected on the day of the yellow fever booster vaccination. The chain recombines TRBV4-1 with TRBJ1-1; tentatively, D is TRBD1 (5 bases). The CDR3 DNA reads TGCGCCAGCAGCCAAGTGGCAGGGAGGGCTTTCTTT. Amino acids: CASSQVAGRAFF.